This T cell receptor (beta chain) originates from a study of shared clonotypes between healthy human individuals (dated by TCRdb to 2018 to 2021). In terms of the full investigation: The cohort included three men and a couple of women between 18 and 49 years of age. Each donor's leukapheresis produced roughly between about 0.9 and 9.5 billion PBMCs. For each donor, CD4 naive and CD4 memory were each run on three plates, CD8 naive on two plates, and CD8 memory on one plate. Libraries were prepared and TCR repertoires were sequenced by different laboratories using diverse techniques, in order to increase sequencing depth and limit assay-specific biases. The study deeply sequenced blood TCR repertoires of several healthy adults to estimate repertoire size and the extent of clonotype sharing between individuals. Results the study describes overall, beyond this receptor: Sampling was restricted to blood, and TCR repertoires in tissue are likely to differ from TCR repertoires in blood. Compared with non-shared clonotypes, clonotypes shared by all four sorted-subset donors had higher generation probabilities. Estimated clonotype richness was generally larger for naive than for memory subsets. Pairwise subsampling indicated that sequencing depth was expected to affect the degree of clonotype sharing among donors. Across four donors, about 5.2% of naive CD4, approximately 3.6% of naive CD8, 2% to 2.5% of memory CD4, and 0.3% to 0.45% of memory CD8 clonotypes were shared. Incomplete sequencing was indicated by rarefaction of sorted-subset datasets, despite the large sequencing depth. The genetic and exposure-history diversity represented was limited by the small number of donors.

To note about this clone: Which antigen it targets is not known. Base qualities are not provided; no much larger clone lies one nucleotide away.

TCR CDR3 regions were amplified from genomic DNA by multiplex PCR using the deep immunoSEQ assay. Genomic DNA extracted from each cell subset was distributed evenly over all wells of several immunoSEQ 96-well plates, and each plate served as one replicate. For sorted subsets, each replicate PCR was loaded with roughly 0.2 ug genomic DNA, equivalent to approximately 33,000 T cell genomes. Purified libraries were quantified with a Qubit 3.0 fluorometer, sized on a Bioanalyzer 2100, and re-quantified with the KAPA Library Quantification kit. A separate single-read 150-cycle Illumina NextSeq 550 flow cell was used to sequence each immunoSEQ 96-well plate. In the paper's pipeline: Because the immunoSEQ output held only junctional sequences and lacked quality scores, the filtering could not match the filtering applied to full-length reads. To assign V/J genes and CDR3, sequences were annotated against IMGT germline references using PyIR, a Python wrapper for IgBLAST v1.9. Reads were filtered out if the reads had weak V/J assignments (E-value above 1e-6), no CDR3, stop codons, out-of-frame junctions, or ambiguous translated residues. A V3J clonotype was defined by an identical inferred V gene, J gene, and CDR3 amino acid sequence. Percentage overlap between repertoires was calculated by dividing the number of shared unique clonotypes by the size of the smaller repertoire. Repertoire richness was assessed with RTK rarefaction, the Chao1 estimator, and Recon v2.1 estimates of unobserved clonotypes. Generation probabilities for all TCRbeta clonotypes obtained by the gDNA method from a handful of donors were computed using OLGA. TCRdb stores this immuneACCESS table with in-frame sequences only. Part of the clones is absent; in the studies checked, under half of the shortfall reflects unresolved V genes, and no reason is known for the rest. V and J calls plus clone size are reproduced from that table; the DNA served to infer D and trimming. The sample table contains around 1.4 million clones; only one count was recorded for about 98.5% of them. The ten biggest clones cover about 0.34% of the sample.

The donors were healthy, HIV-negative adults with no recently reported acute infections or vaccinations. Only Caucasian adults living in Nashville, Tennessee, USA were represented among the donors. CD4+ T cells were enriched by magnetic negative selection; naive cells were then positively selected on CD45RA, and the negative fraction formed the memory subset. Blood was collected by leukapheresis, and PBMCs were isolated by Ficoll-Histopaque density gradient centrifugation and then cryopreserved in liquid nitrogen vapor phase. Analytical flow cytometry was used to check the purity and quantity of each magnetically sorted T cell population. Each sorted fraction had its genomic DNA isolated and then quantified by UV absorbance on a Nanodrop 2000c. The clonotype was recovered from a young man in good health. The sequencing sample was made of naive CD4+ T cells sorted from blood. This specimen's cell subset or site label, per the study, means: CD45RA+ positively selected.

The encoded CDR3 is CASSLAAKSYEQYF. The nucleotides read TGCGCCAGCAGCTTGGCCGCTAAATCCTACGAGCAGTACTTC. This sequence uses TRBV5-1 and TRBJ2-7; the D gene lacks a confident call. There are 14 amino acids in the CDR3, from cysteine to phenylalanine inclusive. Only CDR3 DNA remains: 42 bases, in frame from the first base. V and J lose 0 bases and 1 base, and a span of 8 bases separates them. Sequences SGHRS (CDR1) and YFSETQ (CDR2) are obtained from the germline V gene.